Presented here are 13 T cell receptor beta chains from one specimen sequenced in a study of blood T cell repertoires in COVID-19. The table came from immunoSEQ multiplex PCR; TCRdb's copy has only in-frame clones and leaves some out. This table has roughly 290,000 clones, 90% appearing once. The sequencing sample was made of PBMCs or T cells enriched from blood (not recorded which). These receptors were collected from a young woman with acute COVID-19.

CDR3 in amino acids: CATSSTSGRYNEQFF. The CDR3 DNA reads as TGTGCCACCAGCTCGACTAGCGGGCGGTACAATGAGCAGTTCTTC. The genes are TRBV15 and TRBJ2-1; TRBD2 aligns across 10 bases. V gave up 5 bases and J gave up 4 bases; unmatched junction bases: 5. Germline V lookup: CDR1 LNHNV, CDR2 YYDKDF (reference sequence). This CDR3 comprises 15 residues.

This chain connects TRBV6-6 to TRBJ2-2; weak D call: TRBD2 (6 bases). This CDR3 has 15 amino acids. V was clipped by 2 bases and J by 1 base, with 8 bases between them. Per the germline V gene, CDR1 is MNHNY and CDR2 is SVGAGI (reference sequence). The CDR3 nucleotides are TGTGCCAGCAGTTACCGGGGGATGAACACCGGGGAGCTGTTTTTT. As protein: CASSYRGMNTGELFF.

This clone showed up just once. The chain has TRBV29-1 and TRBJ2-6, with D perhaps TRBD1 (5 bases). Germline V gives CDR1 SQVTM, CDR2 ANQGSEA. Between the trimmed V and J ends, which lost 2 bases and 0 bases, there was a span of 26 bases. This CDR3 has 21 residues. Here the CDR3 reads CSVETKEVRQFSSSGANVLTF. DNA of the CDR3: TGCAGCGTTGAAACCAAAGAAGTTCGACAGTTCTCAAGCTCTGGGGCCAACGTCCTGACTTTC.

The CDR3 loop is CASSRTSGRGREQFF. CDR3 coding DNA: TGTGCCAGTAGCAGGACTAGCGGGAGAGGGCGTGAGCAGTTCTTC. This sequence joins TRBV19 and TRBJ2-1; 13 bases are a match to TRBD2. J was trimmed by 9 bases and V by 6 bases; bases with no gene match: 8. Germline V lookup: CDR1 LNHDA, CDR2 SQIVND (reference sequence). CDR3 length: 15 amino acids. Complete variable domain (other parts from reference TRBV19 and TRBJ2-1): DGGITQSPKYLFRKEGQNVTLSCEQNLNHDAMYWYRQDPGQGLRLIYYSQIVNDFQKGDIAEGYSVSREKKESFPLTVTSAQKNPTAFYLCASSRTSGRGREQFFGPGTRLTVL.

The chain is built from TRBV28 and TRBJ1-2; TRBD1 is a possible D gene (6 bases). With 0 bases removed from V and 6 bases from J, the gap between germline ends came to 11 bases. The CDR3 runs 14 residues. Germline assignment: CDR1 MDHEN and CDR2 SYDVKM. In DNA, the CDR3 is TGTGCCAGCAGTTTATGGGCGGACAGAGATGGCTACACCTTC. Translating it yields CASSLWADRDGYTF.

The rearrangement joins TRBV28 to TRBJ2-7, with D unresolved. This CDR3 spans 15 amino acids. CDR1 MDHEN and CDR2 SYDVKM come from the germline V gene. Between the trimmed V and J ends, which lost 1 base and 4 bases, there was a span of 14 bases. CDR3 nucleotide sequence: TGTGCCAGCAGTTTATTCGGCAGGAACAAATACGAGCAGTACTTC. Translation gives CASSLFGRNKYEQYF.

The chain combines TRBV7-6 with TRBJ2-7; maybe TRBD2 (6 bases). V lost 5 bases and J 3 bases, leaving 17 bases between the germline ends. The CDR3 has 15 amino acids. Germline CDR1 SGHVS, CDR2 FNYEAQ. The CDR3 loop reads CASSARQAGYYEQYF. The CDR3 coding sequence is TGTGCCAGCAGCGCGCGGCAGGCGGGGTACTACGAGCAGTACTTC.

This chain joins TRBV9 and TRBJ2-3; TRBD2 agrees at 10 bases. The trim removed 2 bases at V and 6 bases at J, leaving 6 bases unmatched. The length of the CDR3 is 15 residues. Germline V CDR1 and CDR2: SGDLS, YYNGEE. The DNA of the CDR3 is TGTGCCAGCAGCGTCGGCCGAGCGGGAGGGGATACGCAGTATTTT. It translates to CASSVGRAGGDTQYF.

This chain connects TRBV7-2 to TRBJ2-3, with 11 bases lining up with TRBD1. The CDR3 spans 15 residues. The J segment lost 7 bases and the V segment lost 4 bases, leaving 7 bases of the junction unmatched. Germline CDR1 reads SGHTA; CDR2 reads FQGNSA. CDR3 loop: CASSSTGTGGYTQYF. For the CDR3, the DNA is TGTGCCAGCAGCTCCACCGGGACAGGGGGATATACGCAGTATTTT. The full variable domain, with the rest looked up from reference TRBV7-2 and TRBJ2-3, is GAGVSQSPSNKVTEKGKDVELRCDPISGHTALYWYRQSLGQGLEFLIYFQGNSAPDKSGLPSDRFSAERTGGSVSTLTIQRTQQEDSAVYLCASSSTGTGGYTQYFGPGTRLTVL.

The genes are TRBV6-5 and TRBJ1-1; no reliable D call. There are 14 residues in the CDR3. CDR1 MNHEY and CDR2 SVGAGI come from the germline V gene. V was cut by 6 bases and J by 2 bases, with 13 bases left in between. DNA for the CDR3: TGTGCCAGCAGGAGGGCAGGAGAAAACACTGAAGCTTTCTTT. It codes for CASRRAGENTEAFF.

The chain links TRBV7-9 to TRBJ2-1, with a weak D call TRBD2 (5 bases). Trimming pared 5 bases from V and 9 bases from J, leaving 8 bases between. The CDR3 is made up of 11 amino acids. From germline, CDR1 is SEHNR and CDR2 FQNEAQ (reference sequence). This chain's CDR3 is CASSPEGEQFF. The CDR3 bases are TGTGCCAGCAGCCCTGAGGGTGAGCAGTTCTTC.

This clone was detected once. This rearrangement joins TRBV28 to TRBJ2-5, with 12 bases fitting TRBD2. Germline CDR1 and CDR2: MDHEN and SYDVKM. This CDR3 spans 18 amino acids. J lost 4 bases, V lost 1 base, and 10 bases had no gene match. The CDR3 spells CASSLYGLAGGPGETQYF. CDR3 DNA: TGTGCCAGCAGTTTATACGGGCTAGCGGGAGGGCCGGGAGAGACCCAGTACTTC.

The chain links TRBV11-2 to TRBJ2-4, with D perhaps TRBD2 (5 bases). CDR3 length: 16 residues. V was shortened by 0 bases and J by 0 bases, with 9 bases between the two germline ends. Looked up from germline, CDR1 is SGHAT and CDR2 is FQNNGV. The CDR3 DNA reads as TGTGCCAGCAGCTTAGAAGGCGGGCTAGCCAAAAACATTCAGTACTTC. Amino acid sequence: CASSLEGGLAKNIQYF.